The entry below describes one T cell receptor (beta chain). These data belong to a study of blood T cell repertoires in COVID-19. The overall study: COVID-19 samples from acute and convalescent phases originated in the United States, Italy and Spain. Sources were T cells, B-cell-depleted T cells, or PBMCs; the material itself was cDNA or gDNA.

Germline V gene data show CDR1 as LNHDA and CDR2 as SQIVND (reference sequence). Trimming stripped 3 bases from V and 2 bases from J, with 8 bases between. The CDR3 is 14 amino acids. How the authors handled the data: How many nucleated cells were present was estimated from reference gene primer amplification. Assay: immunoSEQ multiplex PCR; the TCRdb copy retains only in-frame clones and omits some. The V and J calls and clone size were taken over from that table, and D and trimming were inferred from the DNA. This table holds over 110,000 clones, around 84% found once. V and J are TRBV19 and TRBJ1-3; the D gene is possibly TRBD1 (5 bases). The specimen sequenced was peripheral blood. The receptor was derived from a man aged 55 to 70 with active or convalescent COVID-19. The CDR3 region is CASSISGTGNTIYF. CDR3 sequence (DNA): TGTGCCAGTAGTATCTCAGGGACTGGAAACACCATATATTTT.